The source of this T cell receptor (beta chain) is a study of shared clonotypes between healthy human individuals. Whole-study results and caveats: About 5% was the fraction of naive CD4 clonotypes found shared across several donors. The sole specimen, blood, was sampled, and tissue repertoires likely differ.

Concerning this clone: Antigen specificity is unknown.

Original processing methods: Junction-only sequences without quality scores were provided by ImmunoSEQ, so filtering was different. The table came from immunoSEQ multiplex PCR; TCRdb's copy has only in-frame clones and leaves some out. Clone size and the V and J calls come from that table; the DNA yielded D and trimming. Among some 2.1 million clones, roughly 93% were seen once, and the ten largest hold under 2%. Naive CD8 cells lacked CD45RO, underwent positive selection for CCR7 and left out terminally differentiated effector memory CD45RA+ cells. Donors included only healthy HIV-negative adults lacking recent acute infections or vaccinations. The germline V gene encodes CDR1 MDHEN and CDR2 SYDVKM. J was trimmed by 3 bases and V by 2 bases; bases with no gene match: 7. The CDR3 has 16 amino acids.

The clonotype originates from a man aged 18-30 years in good health. Some clones in this sample may be carry-over from other donors' samples. Source material: naive CD8+ T cells from PBMCs. This rearrangement joins TRBV28 to TRBJ2-5, with TRBD2 identical over 9 bases. Here the CDR3 DNA reads TGTGCCAGCAGTTTAGCGACTAGCGGTAGAGAAGAGACCCAGTACTTC. It encodes CASSLATSGREETQYF.